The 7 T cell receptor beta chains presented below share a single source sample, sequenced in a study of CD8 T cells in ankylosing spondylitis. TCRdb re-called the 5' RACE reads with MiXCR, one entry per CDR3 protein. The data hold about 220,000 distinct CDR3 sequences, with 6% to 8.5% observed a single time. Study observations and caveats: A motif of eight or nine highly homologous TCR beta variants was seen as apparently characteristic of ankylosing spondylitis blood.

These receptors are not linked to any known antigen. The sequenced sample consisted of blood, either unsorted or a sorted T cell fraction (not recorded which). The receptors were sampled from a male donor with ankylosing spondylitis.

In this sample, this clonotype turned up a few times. CDR3 DNA sequence: TGCGCCAGCAGCCCGGGAGTGGCGGCCGCCTACAATGAGCAGTTCTTC. It encodes CASSPGVAAAYNEQFF. This chain uses TRBV4-1 with TRBJ2-1; tentative D call: TRBD2 (6 bases). Trimming took 4 bases from V and 2 from J, leaving 15 bases between them. Germline V gene sequence: CDR1 MGHRA, CDR2 YSYEKL. The CDR3 has 16 residues.

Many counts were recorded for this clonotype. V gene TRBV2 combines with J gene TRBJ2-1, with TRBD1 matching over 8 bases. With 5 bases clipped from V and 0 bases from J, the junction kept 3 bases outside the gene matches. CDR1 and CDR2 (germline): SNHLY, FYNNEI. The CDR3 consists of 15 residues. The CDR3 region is CASSPTGGSYNEQFF. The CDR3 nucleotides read TGTGCCAGCAGTCCAACAGGGGGCTCCTACAATGAGCAGTTCTTC.

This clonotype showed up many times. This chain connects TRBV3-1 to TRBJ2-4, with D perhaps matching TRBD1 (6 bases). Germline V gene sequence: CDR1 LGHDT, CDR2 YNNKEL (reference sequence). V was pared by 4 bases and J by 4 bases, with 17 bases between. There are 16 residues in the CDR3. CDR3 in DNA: TGTGCCAGCAGCCGACCGGGGACAACCGGAAAAAACATTCAGTACTTC. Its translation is CASSRPGTTGKNIQYF.

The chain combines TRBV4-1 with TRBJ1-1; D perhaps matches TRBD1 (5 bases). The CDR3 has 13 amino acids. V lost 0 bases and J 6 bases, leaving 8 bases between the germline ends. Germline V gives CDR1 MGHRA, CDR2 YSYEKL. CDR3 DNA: TGCGCCAGCAGCCAAGACGGGGGGGCTGAAGCTTTCTTT. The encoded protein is CASSQDGGAEAFF.

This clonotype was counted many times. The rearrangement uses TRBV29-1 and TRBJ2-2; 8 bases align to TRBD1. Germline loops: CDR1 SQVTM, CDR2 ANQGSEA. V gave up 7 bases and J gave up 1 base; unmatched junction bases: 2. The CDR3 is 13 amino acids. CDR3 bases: TGCAGCGGGACAGGGATGAACACCGGGGAGCTGTTTTTT. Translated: CSGTGMNTGELFF.

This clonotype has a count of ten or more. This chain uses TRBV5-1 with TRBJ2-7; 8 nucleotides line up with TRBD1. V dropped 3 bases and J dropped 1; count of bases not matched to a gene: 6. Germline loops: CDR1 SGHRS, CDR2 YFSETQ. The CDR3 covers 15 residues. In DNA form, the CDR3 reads TGCGCCAGCAGCTACAGGGGGGTAGGATCCTACGAGCAGTACTTC. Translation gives CASSYRGVGSYEQYF.

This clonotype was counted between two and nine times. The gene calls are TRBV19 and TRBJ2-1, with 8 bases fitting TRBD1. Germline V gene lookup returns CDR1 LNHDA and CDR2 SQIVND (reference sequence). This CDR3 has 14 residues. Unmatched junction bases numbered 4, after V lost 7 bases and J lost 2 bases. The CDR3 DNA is TGTGCCAGTACTAAGACAGGGGCCTACAATGAGCAGTTCTTC. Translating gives CASTKTGAYNEQFF. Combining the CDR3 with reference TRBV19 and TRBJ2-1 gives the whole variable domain DGGITQSPKYLFRKEGQNVTLSCEQNLNHDAMYWYRQDPGQGLRLIYYSQIVNDFQKGDIAEGYSVSREKKESFPLTVTSAQKNPTAFYLCASTKTGAYNEQFFGPGTRLTVL.